The 13 T cell receptor beta chains below all came from one sample that was sequenced in a study of blood T cell repertoires in COVID-19 (dated by TCRdb to 2018 to 2020). Receptor amplification or capture employed the immunoSEQ multiplex PCR assay. As stored in TCRdb, this immuneACCESS dataset retains in-frame rearrangements with V and J assigned. A fraction of the clones does not appear; measured against another copy, unresolved V genes explain less than half of the discrepancy, and the remainder lacks a known reason. Within this sample are 70,000 to 80,000 clones, with about nine tenths of them counted one time only. The ten largest clones take up around 13% of the sample. The sequenced material came from peripheral blood. The receptors derive from a woman aged 55-75 years with acute or convalescent COVID-19.

The chain carries TRBV7-2 and TRBJ1-4; TRBD1 aligns across 7 bases. After removal of 5 bases from V and 7 bases from J, the junction contained 10 bases not matched to a gene. The CDR3 has 15 residues. Germline V lookup: CDR1 SGHTA, CDR2 FQGNSA. CDR3 amino acids: CASSTRQGTSEKLFF. Written as DNA, the CDR3 is TGTGCCAGCAGCACCCGACAGGGAACGAGTGAAAAACTGTTTTTT.

This chain uses TRBV5-1 with TRBJ2-7; 7 nucleotides agree with TRBD2. This CDR3 has 16 amino acids. V was clipped by 5 bases and J by 3 bases; unmatched bases: 14. Germline V gene sequence: CDR1 SGHRS, CDR2 YFSETQ. CDR3 residues: CASRTEMGGFVYEQYF. The DNA of the CDR3 is TGCGCCAGCAGAACTGAGATGGGGGGGTTTGTCTACGAGCAGTACTTC.

The chain joins TRBV6-5 to TRBJ2-5; a weak D match, TRBD2 (5 bases). V was clipped by 0 bases and J by 3 bases, with 11 bases between them. Germline CDR1 and CDR2: MNHEY and SVGAGI. The CDR3 has 15 residues. The CDR3, as DNA: TGTGCCAGCAGTTACTCGGTTGCGGGTAAAGAGACCCAGTACTTC. Protein: CASSYSVAGKETQYF.

J is TRBJ2-3 and V is TRBV27, with TRBD2 identical over 7 bases. The CDR3 covers 16 residues. Germline CDR1 reads MNHEY; CDR2 reads SMNVEV (reference sequence). Germline trimming cut 6 bases from V and 6 bases from J; bases unmatched to any gene: 15. This chain's CDR3 is CASSPRWGGKVDTQYF. In DNA form, the CDR3 reads TGTGCCAGCAGCCCGCGGTGGGGGGGGAAGGTGGATACGCAGTATTTT.

The chain carries TRBV5-1 and TRBJ1-6; D call uncertain. The V gene lost 0 bases and the J gene lost 3 bases, with 4 bases spanning the gap. Germline CDR1 reads SGHRS; CDR2 reads YFSETQ. CDR3 length: 14 amino acids. CDR3 in DNA: TGCGCCAGCAGCTTGGACAGCTATAATTCACCCCTCCACTTT. It translates to CASSLDSYNSPLHF.

The chain combines TRBV6-6 with TRBJ1-2; TRBD1 is a possible D gene (6 bases). There are 10 residues in the CDR3. Deletions cut 5 bases from V and 9 bases from J, with 7 bases between. The germline V gene has CDR1 MNHNY and CDR2 SVGAGI (reference sequence). The CDR3 sequence is CASSQGRYTF. The CDR3 nucleotides read TGTGCCAGCAGTCAGGGGCGCTACACCTTC.

The V and J genes are TRBV6-5 and TRBJ1-1, with TRBD1 matching over 7 bases. The CDR3 consists of 13 residues. Trimming at V came to 6 bases and at J to 4 bases, leaving 5 bases not matched to a gene. CDR1 is MNHEY and CDR2 is SVGAGI in the germline V gene. CDR3 coding DNA: TGTGCCAGCAGCTACGGGACAGTCACTGAAGCTTTCTTT. Translation: CASSYGTVTEAFF.

This clone is labeled medium-sized. The chain couples TRBV19 to TRBJ2-3; tentative D call: TRBD2 (5 bases). The CDR3 consists of 17 residues. Trimming took 4 bases from V and 4 from J, leaving 21 bases between them. CDR1 and CDR2 (germline): LNHDA, SQIVND (reference sequence). DNA for the CDR3: TGTGCCAGTAGTAGTCGTGGGCGGGTCGTGGCCTCAGATACGCAGTATTTT. Translating gives CASSSRGRVVASDTQYF.

The chain is built from TRBV7-6 and TRBJ2-2; tentative D call: TRBD2 (5 bases). The CDR3 loop spans 13 amino acids. Germline CDR1 is SGHVS and CDR2 is FNYEAQ. V shed 7 bases and J shed 3 bases, with 9 bases lying between them. The CDR3 protein is CASNPGDTGELFF. The CDR3 DNA reads TGTGCCAGCAATCCCGGGGACACCGGGGAGCTGTTTTTT.

The chain joins TRBV30 to TRBJ1-1; D ambiguous. CDR1 is GTSNPN and CDR2 is SVGIG in the germline V gene (reference sequence). The CDR3 loop spans 12 amino acids. Trimming stripped 5 bases from V and 5 bases from J, with 12 bases between. CDR3 in DNA: TGTGCCTGGGGACCGGCGGGAACTGAAGCTTTCTTT. It codes for CAWGPAGTEAFF.

This clone has more than one count but fewer than ten. The chain is built from TRBV12-3 or TRBV12-4 and TRBJ1-1, with TRBD1 identical over 7 bases. After removal of 3 bases from V and 6 bases from J, the junction contained 4 bases not matched to a gene. The CDR3 consists of 13 residues. DNA of the CDR3: TGTGCCAGCAGTTTGTTTCAGGGGGCTGAAGCTTTCTTT. Its translation is CASSLFQGAEAFF.

In its sample, this clone was seen a few times. The chain has TRBV5-1 and TRBJ1-5; D remains unclear. In germline, CDR1 is SGHRS, CDR2 YFSETQ. V shed 0 bases and J shed 7 bases, with 14 bases lying between them. This CDR3 spans 15 amino acids. The CDR3 region is CASSLDVGSGQPQHF. CDR3 in DNA: TGCGCCAGCAGCTTGGATGTGGGTTCGGGACAGCCCCAGCATTTT.

The chain carries TRBV7-2 and TRBJ2-5; TRBD1 matches 9 bases. The CDR3 is 15 residues long. Per the germline V gene, CDR1 is SGHTA and CDR2 is FQGNSA. The trim removed 5 bases at V and 5 bases at J, leaving 9 bases unmatched. Here the CDR3 reads CASSATGTGRETQYF. The DNA for the CDR3 is TGTGCCAGCAGCGCAACCGGGACAGGGAGGGAGACCCAGTACTTC. The full variable domain, rest sourced from reference TRBV7-2 and TRBJ2-5, is GAGVSQSPSNKVTEKGKDVELRCDPISGHTALYWYRQSLGQGLEFLIYFQGNSAPDKSGLPSDRFSAERTGGSVSTLTIQRTQQEDSAVYLCASSATGTGRETQYFGPGTRLLVL.